The 19 T cell receptor beta chains given below trace back to one sample, sequenced in a study of OX40 agonist ivuxolimab in advanced cancers. Clones were sequenced by immunoSEQ multiplex PCR, and TCRdb holds only the in-frame ones, with some missing. There are 20,000 to 25,000 clones in the sample; roughly 85% occur only once, and around 49% lies in the top ten. This material consisted of CD4+ or CD8+ T cells sorted from blood, taken in a trial of the OX40 agonist ivuxolimab. The origin of the receptors is an adult with an advanced solid tumor such as melanoma, head and neck, liver or kidney cancer.

The V gene is TRBV7-9, the J gene TRBJ1-2, with D maybe TRBD1 (5 bases). The CDR3 has 13 amino acids. Germline V gene data show CDR1 as SEHNR and CDR2 as FQNEAQ (reference sequence). Trimming took 5 bases from V and 3 from J, leaving 10 bases between them. The CDR3 nucleotides read TGTGCCAGCAGCAGGGACGTGGACTATGGCTACACCTTC. Protein: CASSRDVDYGYTF.

This clone was observed once. The chain links TRBV9 to TRBJ1-2, with 9 bases matching TRBD1. The trim removed 4 bases at V and 4 bases at J, leaving 8 bases unmatched. Per the germline V gene, CDR1 is SGDLS and CDR2 is YYNGEE. The CDR3 consists of 15 residues. The CDR3 region is CASSLTGTGSYGYTF. CDR3 coding DNA: TGTGCCAGCAGCCTAACCGGGACAGGGAGCTATGGCTACACCTTC.

The chain recombines TRBV5-1 with TRBJ2-1; D is possibly TRBD1 or TRBD2 (5 bases each). Trimming stripped 6 bases from V and 0 bases from J, with 13 bases between. The CDR3 is made up of 15 amino acids. Per the germline V gene, CDR1 is SGHRS and CDR2 is YFSETQ. The CDR3 DNA is TGCGCCAGCAATGAGGGGAAAAACTCCTACAATGAGCAGTTCTTC. Protein sequence: CASNEGKNSYNEQFF.

This chain connects TRBV11-1 to TRBJ2-7; TRBD1 is a possible D gene (6 bases). Looked up from germline, CDR1 is SGHAT and CDR2 is FQDESV (reference sequence). V dropped 1 base and J dropped 12 bases, with 10 bases sitting between them. The CDR3 has 11 amino acids. CDR3 bases: TGTGCCAGCAGCTTAGGGACAGTCTCGTACTTC. Translating gives CASSLGTVSYF.

The chain uses TRBV29-1 and TRBJ2-1, with 9 nucleotides matching TRBD2. Germline values: CDR1 SQVTM, CDR2 ANQGSEA. The V segment lost 4 bases and the J segment 4 bases; nucleotides outside the gene matches: 5. The CDR3 sequence is 14 residues long. Written as DNA, the CDR3 is TGCAGCGTTGTATATAGCGGGAGTTACAATGAGCAGTTCTTC. Protein: CSVVYSGSYNEQFF.

V gene TRBV6-5 combines with J gene TRBJ1-5; D gene unclear. Germline-derived CDR1 and CDR2 are MNHEY and SVGAGI. This CDR3 is built from 13 residues. The V end was cut by 7 bases, the J end by 2 bases, with 9 bases between. CDR3 residues: CASTHGGNQPQHF. CDR3 DNA: TGTGCCAGCACCCACGGGGGCAATCAGCCCCAGCATTTT.

The chain carries TRBV2 and TRBJ2-7; 12 bases are shared with TRBD2. The J segment lost 5 bases and the V segment lost 3 bases, leaving 11 bases of the junction unmatched. There are 17 residues in the CDR3. CDR1 is SNHLY, CDR2 FYNNEI, per germline. CDR3 nucleotides: TGTGCCAGCAGTGATGCCTCCCTCCTAGCGGGGGGGGACGAGCAGTACTTC. Encoded protein: CASSDASLLAGGDEQYF.

The CDR3 sequence: CASSQDSGTGFYEQYF. CDR3 nucleotides: TGCGCCAGCAGCCAAGACTCCGGGACAGGGTTCTACGAGCAGTACTTC. The chain links TRBV4-3 to TRBJ2-7; 9 bases agree with TRBD1. This CDR3 is 16 amino acids long. J lost 3 bases, V lost 0 bases, and 6 bases had no gene match. CDR1 and CDR2 from the germline V gene are LGHNA and YSLEER.

The genes are TRBV6-5 and TRBJ2-3; TRBD2 aligns across 8 bases. The CDR3 spans 14 residues. Germline V CDR1 and CDR2: MNHEY, SVGAGI. V lost 5 bases and J lost 0; bases outside the gene matches: 1. The CDR3 region is CASSLAGSTDTQYF. CDR3 DNA: TGTGCCAGCAGTCTAGCGGGTAGCACAGATACGCAGTATTTT.

This clone was picked up one time. The rearrangement links TRBV19 to TRBJ1-1, with D maybe TRBD1 (5 bases). Germline CDR1 reads LNHDA; CDR2 reads SQIVND (reference sequence). This CDR3 has 14 residues. Trimming removed 7 bases at V and 3 bases at J, with 15 bases between. The CDR3 loop reads CASNRVPGDTEAFF. In DNA, the CDR3 is TGTGCCAGTAACCGGGTCCCGGGGGACACTGAAGCTTTCTTT.

The CDR3, as DNA: TGTGCCAGCAGTTTACAGTCCGACTACGAGCAGTACTTC. It specifies CASSLQSDYEQYF. This rearrangement joins TRBV27 to TRBJ2-7; D is unresolved. The CDR3 runs 13 residues. Trimming removed 2 bases at V and 3 bases at J, with 8 bases between. CDR1 and CDR2 from the germline V gene are MNHEY and SMNVEV (reference sequence).

The chain uses TRBV7-9 and TRBJ2-7; 7 bases match TRBD2. The CDR3 runs to 14 residues. Trimming removed 5 bases from V and 7 bases from J; junction bases left unmatched: 11. Germline assignment: CDR1 SEHNR and CDR2 FQNEAQ (reference sequence). For the CDR3, the DNA is TGTGCCAGCAGCCTGCCGGGACTACCGGATGAGCAGTACTTC. The encoded protein is CASSLPGLPDEQYF.

V and J are TRBV21-1 and TRBJ1-2. TRBV21-1 is annotated as a pseudogene. The CDR3 spans 14 residues. The CDR3 sequence: CASSKVGGNYGYTF. The CDR3 DNA reads as TGTGCCAGCAGCAAAGTTGGGGGAAACTATGGCTACACCTTC.

This clone rates as medium-sized (0.01 to 0.1%). The chain recombines TRBV28 with TRBJ2-7; TRBD2 agrees at 7 bases. Per the germline V gene, CDR1 is MDHEN and CDR2 is SYDVKM. The V segment lost 4 bases and the J segment 1 base; nucleotides outside the gene matches: 10. This CDR3 spans 16 amino acids. As DNA, the CDR3 is TGTGCCAGCAGTTCTAACCGACTAGCAGCTTCCTACGAGCAGTACTTC. Protein: CASSSNRLAASYEQYF.

This clone occurred a few times. This chain uses TRBV11-1 with TRBJ2-7; D gene uncertain. The germline V gene encodes CDR1 SGHAT and CDR2 FQDESV (reference sequence). With 4 bases removed from V and 2 bases from J, the gap between germline ends came to 12 bases. CDR3 size: 14 residues. The CDR3 is CASSSIHIPYEQYF. As DNA, the CDR3 is TGTGCCAGCAGCTCCATTCACATCCCCTACGAGCAGTACTTC.

This clone is a singleton in its sample. V and J are TRBV18 and TRBJ1-2, with 8 positions matching TRBD1. The germline gives CDR1 KGHSH, CDR2 LQKENI. There are 15 residues in the CDR3. With V trimmed by 3 bases and J by 1 base, 4 bases remained unmatched. The CDR3 DNA reads TGTGCCAGCTCACCCACAGGGGGTTTTAACTATGGCTACACCTTC. Residues: CASSPTGGFNYGYTF.

Of note for this clone: The sample carries other DNA sequences with the same CDR3. The V gene is TRBV27, the J gene TRBJ2-7; D unresolved. Germline V gene sequence: CDR1 MNHEY, CDR2 SMNVEV (reference sequence). This CDR3 region has 12 residues. The ends were cut back, 9 bases at V and 6 bases at J, with 15 bases in the middle. The CDR3 here is CASSPGASEQYF. CDR3 coding DNA: TGTGCCAGTAGTCCAGGCGCTAGCGAGCAGTACTTC.

The V call is TRBV5-1, the J call TRBJ2-3, with D possibly TRBD2 on 6 matching bases. CDR3 length: 12 amino acids. Germline loops: CDR1 SGHRS, CDR2 YFSETQ. V lost 6 bases and J 5 bases, leaving 10 bases between the germline ends. In DNA form, the CDR3 reads TGCGCCAGCACACAGGAGGGAGATACGCAGTATTTT. Protein product: CASTQEGDTQYF.

The chain combines TRBV29-1 with TRBJ2-2; 8 positions agree with TRBD1. Germline V CDR1 and CDR2: SQVTM, ANQGSEA. After removal of 3 bases from V and 3 bases from J, the junction contained 3 bases not matched to a gene. CDR3 length equals 14 residues. As DNA, the CDR3 is TGCAGCGTTGAGGCAGGGGGCTACACCGGGGAGCTGTTTTTT. Its translation is CSVEAGGYTGELFF.